Detailed here is one T cell receptor (beta chain). Study processing details: Researchers report that nucleated cell counts were estimated from reference gene primer amplification. Sequenced by immunoSEQ multiplex PCR; TCRdb stores in-frame clones only, minus some. The V and J calls and clone size are taken from that table; D and trimming were inferred from the DNA. The sample carries 170,000 or so clones, around nine tenths recorded once. The V segment lost 7 bases and the J segment 3 bases; nucleotides outside the gene matches: 6. The germline V gene encodes CDR1 SGHAT and CDR2 FQNNGV. This CDR3 is 13 amino acids long. This record belongs to a study of blood T cell repertoires in COVID-19.

The chain is built from TRBV11-2 and TRBJ2-7, with 7 bases identical to TRBD1. Material for sequencing was peripheral blood. The TCR sequence derives from a middle-aged man with active or convalescent COVID-19. The chain's CDR3 is CASTRGGYYEQYF. The CDR3 DNA reads as TGTGCCAGCACCCGAGGGGGCTACTACGAGCAGTACTTC.